This is a list of T cell receptor beta chains from one sample in a study of T cells in Graves' hyperthyroidism and ophthalmopathy. TCRdb reprocessed the multiplex PCR reads with MiXCR, giving one entry per CDR3 protein. The data contain 300,000 or so distinct CDR3 sequences, about 17% of them singletons. The specimen was blood. Receptors were obtained from a woman aged 60 to 75 with Graves' ophthalmopathy. Both conserved end residues are part of each CDR3. Fields, in order: clone size, V gene, D gene, J gene, CDR3 DNA, CDR3 protein. D genes are given only for firm matches. Only some rows state a clone size, as once, few, many or a class for expanded clones.

clone size: many; V gene: TRBV6-1; D gene: NA; J gene: TRBJ2-5; CDR3 DNA: TGTGCCAGCGGGAGGGAGACCCAGTACTTC; CDR3 protein: CASGRETQYF
clone size: many; V gene: TRBV18; D gene: TRBD1; J gene: TRBJ2-5; CDR3 DNA: TGTGCCAGCTCACCGGGACAGGTTGGATGGGAGACCCAGTACTTC; CDR3 protein: CASSPGQVGWETQYF
clone size: NA; V gene: TRBV19; D gene: NA; J gene: TRBJ1-2; CDR3 DNA: TGTGCCACAACGCAACAGGGTTGGAACTATGGCTACACCTTC; CDR3 protein: CATTQQGWNYGYTF
clone size: once; V gene: TRBV5-1; D gene: NA; J gene: TRBJ2-5; CDR3 DNA: TGCGCCAGCGCCCCCGGGGACCGGCCCAAGACCCAGTACTTC; CDR3 protein: CASAPGDRPKTQYF
clone size: NA; V gene: TRBV7-6; D gene: TRBD2; J gene: TRBJ2-2; CDR3 DNA: TGTGCCAGCAGACAACTAGCGGGAGAGAACACCGGGGAGCTGTTTTTT; CDR3 protein: CASRQLAGENTGELFF
clone size: many; V gene: TRBV7-2; D gene: NA; J gene: TRBJ2-5; CDR3 DNA: TGTGCCAGCAGCTTCAGGGGGGGGGAAGGGCGAGAGACCCAGTACTTC; CDR3 protein: CASSFRGGEGRETQYF
clone size: NA; V gene: TRBV7-2; D gene: NA; J gene: TRBJ1-3; CDR3 DNA: TGTGCCAGCAGCATTCTACCCTCTGGAAACACCATATATTTT; CDR3 protein: CASSILPSGNTIYF
clone size: few; V gene: TRBV4-2; D gene: NA; J gene: TRBJ1-6; CDR3 DNA: TGTGCCAGCAGCCAAGATCGCAACAGCCAGAATTCACCCCTCCACTTT; CDR3 protein: CASSQDRNSQNSPLHF
clone size: many; V gene: TRBV7-2; D gene: NA; J gene: TRBJ2-5; CDR3 DNA: TGTGCCAGCAGCTCCCGGGGTGAGACCCAGTACTTC; CDR3 protein: CASSSRGETQYF
clone size: many; V gene: TRBV5-8; D gene: TRBD1; J gene: TRBJ2-1; CDR3 DNA: TGTGCCAGCAGCTTGGCAGGGACAGCCTACAATGAGCAGTTCTTC; CDR3 protein: CASSLAGTAYNEQFF
clone size: NA; V gene: TRBV12-3/TRBV12-4; D gene: TRBD1; J gene: TRBJ1-2; CDR3 DNA: TGTGCCAGCAGTCTCACGGACAGGGGCTATGGCTACACCTTC; CDR3 protein: CASSLTDRGYGYTF
clone size: few; V gene: TRBV2; D gene: TRBD1; J gene: TRBJ1-2; CDR3 DNA: TGTGCCAGCACTGGACAGGGGGCTTTTGGCTACACCTTC; CDR3 protein: CASTGQGAFGYTF
clone size: few; V gene: TRBV5-6; D gene: NA; J gene: TRBJ1-4; CDR3 DNA: TGTGCCAGCAGCTTGGCCATAGGGGCACCTAATGAAAAACTGTTTTTT; CDR3 protein: CASSLAIGAPNEKLFF
clone size: NA; V gene: TRBV7-9; D gene: TRBD1; J gene: TRBJ1-2; CDR3 DNA: TGTGCCAGCAGCTTCAGGGGGCTGGGTGGCTACACCTTC; CDR3 protein: CASSFRGLGGYTF
clone size: few; V gene: TRBV6-5; D gene: NA; J gene: TRBJ2-6; CDR3 DNA: TGTGCCAGCAGTTACAGGGACTCTACTGGGGCCAACGTCCTGACTTTC; CDR3 protein: CASSYRDSTGANVLTF
clone size: few; V gene: TRBV5-8; D gene: NA; J gene: TRBJ1-6; CDR3 DNA: TGTGCCAGCAGCTTGTTCCAGGGTAAATCACCCCTCCACTTT; CDR3 protein: CASSLFQGKSPLHF
clone size: few; V gene: TRBV6-2/TRBV6-3; D gene: NA; J gene: TRBJ2-3; CDR3 DNA: TGTGCCAGCAGTTACCCTTCCGACAGATCCTCTAGCACAGATACGCAGTATTTT; CDR3 protein: CASSYPSDRSSSTDTQYF
clone size: few; V gene: TRBV7-2; D gene: NA; J gene: TRBJ2-3; CDR3 DNA: TGTGCCAGCAGCAAGCGGGCCATCGAGCGCGCGCAGTATTTT; CDR3 protein: CASSKRAIERAQYF
clone size: many; V gene: TRBV24-1; D gene: TRBD1; J gene: TRBJ2-3; CDR3 DNA: TGTGCCACCAGTGATGTACAGGGGGCTGGCACAGATACGCAGTATTTT; CDR3 protein: CATSDVQGAGTDTQYF
clone size: many; V gene: TRBV10-1; D gene: NA; J gene: TRBJ1-1; CDR3 DNA: TGCGCCAGCAGTGAGTCTACTTTGAACACTGAAGCTTTCTTT; CDR3 protein: CASSESTLNTEAFF
clone size: many; V gene: TRBV7-9; D gene: NA; J gene: TRBJ2-2; CDR3 DNA: TGTGCCAGCAGCTTAGTACAGGGTGAGACCGGGGAGCTGTTTTTT; CDR3 protein: CASSLVQGETGELFF
clone size: few; V gene: TRBV28; D gene: NA; J gene: TRBJ2-6; CDR3 DNA: TGTGCCAGCAGTTTCGTTCGACGGACCGACTCTGGGGCCAACGTCCTGACTTTC; CDR3 protein: CASSFVRRTDSGANVLTF
clone size: many; V gene: TRBV20-1; D gene: NA; J gene: TRBJ2-7; CDR3 DNA: TGCAGTGCTCCCTGGGGTTACGAGCAGTACTTC; CDR3 protein: CSAPWGYEQYF
clone size: many; V gene: TRBV4-2; D gene: NA; J gene: TRBJ2-2; CDR3 DNA: TGTGCCAGCAGCCGGGCGGGCAACACCGGGGAGCTGTTTTTT; CDR3 protein: CASSRAGNTGELFF
clone size: many; V gene: TRBV27; D gene: NA; J gene: TRBJ2-3; CDR3 DNA: TGTGCCAGCAGTTTAGCGGCCACAGATACGCAGTATTTT; CDR3 protein: CASSLAATDTQYF
clone size: NA; V gene: TRBV11-2; D gene: NA; J gene: TRBJ1-4; CDR3 DNA: TGTGCCAGCAGCTCTGTAGGGGGGCCGGGTGAAAAACTGTTTTTT; CDR3 protein: CASSSVGGPGEKLFF
clone size: many; V gene: TRBV7-8; D gene: TRBD1; J gene: TRBJ2-5; CDR3 DNA: TGTGCCAGCAGCGCGGACAGGGGGGAGACCCAGTACTTC; CDR3 protein: CASSADRGETQYF
clone size: many; V gene: TRBV20-1; D gene: NA; J gene: TRBJ2-5; CDR3 DNA: TGCAGTGCTAGAGATCTTCGGACCCCTTTGGAGACCCAGTACTTC; CDR3 protein: CSARDLRTPLETQYF
clone size: many; V gene: TRBV5-1; D gene: NA; J gene: TRBJ2-3; CDR3 DNA: TGCGCCAGCAGCCTGGAGGGGCAAGATACGCAGTATTTT; CDR3 protein: CASSLEGQDTQYF